The rows below give T cell receptor beta chains drawn from one sample of a study of identical twins. TCRdb analysed the 5' RACE reads with MiXCR anew, one entry per CDR3 protein. This table has fewer than 500,000 distinct CDR3 sequences, roughly 24% appearing once. These same records also appear under a second study, on T cells expressing NK-cell markers.

The specimen was CD4+ T cells sorted from blood. The receptors stem from a woman between 18 and 29 years old in good health. The CDR3 runs from the conserved cysteine through the conserved F or W. The order of the fields is CDR3 protein, CDR3 DNA, V gene, J gene, CDR3 length, clone size, D gene. A D gene is named only where the DNA matches it firmly. The size field is filled for only some rows; it gives once, few, many or a size class.

CDR3aa: CASSPRLLEKLFF
CDR3nt: TGTGCCAGCAGCCCCCGTTTGCTTGAAAAACTGTTTTTT
v_gene: TRBV12-3/TRBV12-4
j_gene: TRBJ1-4
len: 13
abundance: few
d_gene: -

CDR3aa: CASSLWGQEIDTQYF
CDR3nt: TGCGCCAGCAGCTTGTGGGGACAGGAGATAGATACGCAGTATTTT
v_gene: TRBV5-1
j_gene: TRBJ2-3
len: 15
abundance: few
d_gene: TRBD1

CDR3aa: CASIKRGGYGYTF
CDR3nt: TGTGCCAGCATCAAACGAGGGGGGTATGGCTACACCTTC
v_gene: TRBV12-3/TRBV12-4
j_gene: TRBJ1-2
len: 13
abundance: many
d_gene: -

CDR3aa: CSARSDRDHSPLHF
CDR3nt: TGCAGTGCTAGATCCGACAGAGATCATTCACCCCTCCACTTT
v_gene: TRBV20-1
j_gene: TRBJ1-6
len: 14
abundance: few
d_gene: -

CDR3aa: CANLRQRNQPQHF
CDR3nt: TGCGCCAACTTACGACAGCGCAATCAGCCCCAGCATTTT
v_gene: TRBV5-1
j_gene: TRBJ1-5
len: 13
abundance: many
d_gene: -

CDR3aa: CSASHSERINEAFF
CDR3nt: TGCAGTGCTAGTCATAGCGAGAGAATTAATGAAGCTTTCTTT
v_gene: TRBV20-1
j_gene: TRBJ1-1
len: 14
abundance: few
d_gene: -

CDR3aa: CASSPTGGGSPLHF
CDR3nt: TGTGCCAGCAGCCCCACAGGGGGCGGGTCACCCCTCCACTTT
v_gene: TRBV3-1
j_gene: TRBJ1-6
len: 14
abundance: -
d_gene: TRBD1

CDR3aa: CSATDLTPETQYF
CDR3nt: TGCAGTGCTACGGACCTGACACCAGAGACCCAGTACTTC
v_gene: TRBV20-1
j_gene: TRBJ2-5
len: 13
abundance: -
d_gene: -

CDR3aa: CASSARSGGIYEQFF
CDR3nt: TGTGCCAGCAGCGCGAGAAGCGGGGGTATCTATGAGCAGTTCTTC
v_gene: TRBV6-4
j_gene: TRBJ2-1
len: 15
abundance: -
d_gene: TRBD2

CDR3aa: CSARLQSSYNEQFF
CDR3nt: TGCAGTGCCCGTCTACAGAGCTCCTACAATGAGCAGTTCTTC
v_gene: TRBV20-1
j_gene: TRBJ2-1
len: 14
abundance: -
d_gene: -

CDR3aa: CASGTSGEDTQYF
CDR3nt: TGCGCCAGCGGGACTAGCGGGGAAGATACGCAGTATTTT
v_gene: TRBV5-1
j_gene: TRBJ2-3
len: 13
abundance: few
d_gene: TRBD2

CDR3aa: CASSLAVSGRVGANVLTF
CDR3nt: TGCGCCAGCAGCTTGGCTGTTAGCGGGAGAGTTGGGGCCAACGTCCTGACTTTC
v_gene: TRBV5-1
j_gene: TRBJ2-6
len: 18
abundance: -
d_gene: TRBD2

CDR3aa: CASSSTSPTDTQYF
CDR3nt: TGTGCCAGCAGTTCGACTAGCCCCACAGATACGCAGTATTTT
v_gene: TRBV11-2
j_gene: TRBJ2-3
len: 14
abundance: -
d_gene: TRBD2

CDR3aa: CASSEQERETQYF
CDR3nt: TGTGCCAGCAGTGAACAGGAGAGGGAGACCCAGTACTTC
v_gene: TRBV2
j_gene: TRBJ2-5
len: 13
abundance: few
d_gene: -

CDR3aa: CASSYTFPYEQYF
CDR3nt: TGTGCCAGCAGTTACACCTTTCCCTACGAGCAGTACTTC
v_gene: TRBV12-3/TRBV12-4
j_gene: TRBJ2-7
len: 13
abundance: many
d_gene: -